These 16 T cell receptor beta chains share one sample of origin, sequenced in a study of blood T cell repertoires in COVID-19. Profiled with immunoSEQ multiplex PCR; TCRdb holds only in-frame clones, not every one. The sample yields roughly 100,000 clones, roughly 84% seen once. Sequenced: peripheral blood. The receptors were sampled from a man between 65 and 80 years old with active or convalescent COVID-19.

This clone was observed a single time. The chain has TRBV29-1 and TRBJ1-1; TRBD1 matches 9 bases. Germline CDR1 is SQVTM and CDR2 is ANQGSEA. Unmatched junction bases numbered 4, after V lost 6 bases and J lost 5 bases. The CDR3 contains 12 residues. CDR3 sequence reads: CSVATGGTEAFF. Written as DNA, the CDR3 is TGCAGCGTAGCGACAGGGGGGACTGAAGCTTTCTTT.

J is TRBJ2-5 and V is TRBV11-3; D is unresolved. With 0 bases removed from V and 5 bases from J, the gap between germline ends came to 7 bases. Germline values: CDR1 SGHNT, CDR2 YENEEA. The length of the CDR3 is 13 residues. The CDR3 DNA follows: TGTGCCAGCAGCTTAGAAATGAGCGAGACCCAGTACTTC. This codes for CASSLEMSETQYF.

The chain employs TRBV7-3 and TRBJ2-1, with D hard to call. Looked up from germline, CDR1 is SGHTA and CDR2 is FQGTGA. The CDR3 runs 13 residues. The V gene lost 4 bases and the J gene lost 2 bases, with 6 bases spanning the gap. CDR3 residues: CASSSPAYNEQFF. The CDR3 DNA is TGTGCCAGCAGCTCCCCGGCCTACAATGAGCAGTTCTTC.

This clone came up a few times. This chain uses TRBV28 with TRBJ1-6, with a tentative D call TRBD1 (6 bases). CDR1 is MDHEN and CDR2 is SYDVKM in the germline V gene. This CDR3 is built from 13 residues. V lost 9 bases and J 9 bases, leaving 15 bases between the germline ends. Here the CDR3 DNA reads TGTGCCAGTCGCGGGGGGGCGGGTTCACCCCTCCACTTT. This translates into CASRGGAGSPLHF.

Only one count was recorded for this clone. The chain recombines TRBV18 with TRBJ2-2, with D perhaps TRBD2 (5 bases). With 1 base removed from V and 2 bases from J, the gap between germline ends came to 11 bases. The CDR3 loop spans 16 amino acids. Germline V lookup: CDR1 KGHSH, CDR2 LQKENI. CDR3 sequence reads: CASSPQGGPNTGELFF. The CDR3 coding sequence is TGTGCCAGCTCACCACAGGGCGGGCCTAACACCGGGGAGCTGTTTTTT.

The chain joins TRBV6-5 to TRBJ1-2; 7 nucleotides align to TRBD1. From germline, CDR1 is MNHEY and CDR2 SVGAGI. The CDR3 length is 14 residues. The V segment lost 0 bases and the J segment 6 bases; nucleotides outside the gene matches: 4. Here the CDR3 DNA reads TGTGCCAGCAGTTACTCGCAGGGACAGAATGGCTACACCTTC. The encoded protein is CASSYSQGQNGYTF.

The rearrangement links TRBV5-4 to TRBJ2-1; maybe TRBD2 (5 bases). Germline loops: CDR1 SGHNT, CDR2 YYREEE (reference sequence). CDR3 size: 14 residues. V was trimmed by 4 bases and J by 10 bases, leaving 18 bases between them. The CDR3 loop reads CASSPEPGRGEQFF. CDR3 bases: TGTGCCAGCAGCCCAGAGCCGGGCAGAGGGGAGCAGTTCTTC.

The rearrangement uses TRBV4-2 and TRBJ2-3; possibly TRBD2 for D (7 bases). V lost 3 bases and J 4 bases, leaving 17 bases between the germline ends. The CDR3 contains 16 residues. CDR1 is LGHNA and CDR2 is YNFKEQ in the germline V gene. The CDR3 DNA reads as TGTGCCAGCAGCCAGTCGGGGGGCGGGTCGGCAGATACGCAGTATTTT. Its protein product is CASSQSGGGSADTQYF.

This sequence joins TRBV6-1 and TRBJ1-5; TRBD1 matches 9 bases. J gave up 6 bases and V 3 bases, and 15 bases lay outside the gene matches. Per germline, CDR1 MNHNS and CDR2 SASEGT. The CDR3 is 18 amino acids. CDR3 in amino acids: CASSDPGTGTLRSQPQHF. The CDR3 bases are TGTGCCAGCAGTGATCCCGGGACAGGGACCCTCCGCAGTCAGCCCCAGCATTTT.

V gene TRBV2 combines with J gene TRBJ1-1; the match to TRBD1 covers 8 bases. The V gene's germline CDR1 is SNHLY and CDR2 FYNNEI. The J segment lost 4 bases and the V segment lost 9 bases, leaving 10 bases of the junction unmatched. The CDR3 consists of 14 residues. The CDR3 DNA is TGTGCCAGTGAAAGACAGGGGAGGCGCACTGAAGCTTTCTTT. This translates into CASERQGRRTEAFF.

The chain recombines TRBV14 with TRBJ2-2, with D perhaps matching TRBD2 (5 bases). The germline V and J ends were trimmed by 1 base and 7 bases, with 13 bases remaining between them. The CDR3 is made up of 15 amino acids. Per germline, CDR1 SGHDN and CDR2 FVKESK. The CDR3 region is CASSQAGIRGGELFF. The CDR3 bases are TGTGCCAGCAGCCAAGCGGGGATACGGGGCGGGGAGCTGTTTTTT.

This clone showed up many times. The V call is TRBV5-1, the J call TRBJ2-2, with TRBD2 matching 10 bases. This CDR3 has 17 amino acids. Germline V lookup: CDR1 SGHRS, CDR2 YFSETQ. Trimming removed 2 bases from V and 1 base from J; junction bases left unmatched: 5. In nucleotides, the CDR3 is TGCGCCAGCAGCTTCCAAGCGGGGGGGTTGAACACCGGGGAGCTGTTTTTT. This codes for CASSFQAGGLNTGELFF.

V and J are TRBV15 and TRBJ1-6; the D gene is possibly TRBD1 (5 bases). V was pared by 3 bases and J by 3 bases, with 12 bases between. Germline-derived CDR1 and CDR2 are LNHNV and YYDKDF (reference sequence). CDR3 length: 16 amino acids. CDR3 sequence: CATSRGLSGYNSPLHF. CDR3 sequence (DNA): TGTGCCACCAGCAGGGGACTTTCAGGCTATAATTCACCCCTCCACTTT.

This clone was recorded once. The junction shows a germline mismatch at one end, possibly a read error. The chain combines TRBV7-7 with TRBJ2-5, with 10 bases identical to TRBD2. Looked up from germline, CDR1 is SSHAT and CDR2 is FNYEAQ (reference sequence). This CDR3 comprises 17 residues. The CDR3 nucleotides are TGTGCTAGCAGCTTAGGACCAAGCGGGGGGGGACAAGAGACCCAGTACTTC. It specifies CASSLGPSGGGQETQYF.

The chain employs TRBV5-1 and TRBJ2-2; D is ambiguous. Germline values: CDR1 SGHRS, CDR2 YFSETQ. The CDR3 contains 13 residues. Trimming left V 0 bases short and J 7 bases short, with 7 bases between. Here the CDR3 DNA reads TGCGCCAGCAGCTTGGGGTCGGTCGGGGAGCTGTTTTTT. Encoded protein: CASSLGSVGELFF.

The V gene is TRBV18, the J gene TRBJ2-7, with 8 bases aligning to TRBD2. The CDR3 consists of 14 residues. V dropped 3 bases and J dropped 0; count of bases not matched to a gene: 1. Germline lookup yields CDR1 KGHSH and CDR2 LQKENI. The DNA for the CDR3 is TGTGCCAGCTCACCTAGCGGGGACTCCTACGAGCAGTACTTC. Amino acid sequence: CASSPSGDSYEQYF.